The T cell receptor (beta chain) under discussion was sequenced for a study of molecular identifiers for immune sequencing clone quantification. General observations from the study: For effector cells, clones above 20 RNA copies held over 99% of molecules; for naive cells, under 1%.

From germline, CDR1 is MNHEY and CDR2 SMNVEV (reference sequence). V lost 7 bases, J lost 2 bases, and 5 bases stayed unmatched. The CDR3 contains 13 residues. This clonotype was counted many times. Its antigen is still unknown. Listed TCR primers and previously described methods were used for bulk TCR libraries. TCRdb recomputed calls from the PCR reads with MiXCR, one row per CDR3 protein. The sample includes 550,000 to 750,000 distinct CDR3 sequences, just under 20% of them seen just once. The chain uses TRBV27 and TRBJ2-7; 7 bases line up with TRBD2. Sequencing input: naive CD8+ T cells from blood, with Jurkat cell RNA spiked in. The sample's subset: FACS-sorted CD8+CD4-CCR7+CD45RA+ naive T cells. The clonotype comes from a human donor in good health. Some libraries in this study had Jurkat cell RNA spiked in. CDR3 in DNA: TGTGCCAGCACTCGGGGGGACCCCTACGAGCAGTACTTC. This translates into CASTRGDPYEQYF.